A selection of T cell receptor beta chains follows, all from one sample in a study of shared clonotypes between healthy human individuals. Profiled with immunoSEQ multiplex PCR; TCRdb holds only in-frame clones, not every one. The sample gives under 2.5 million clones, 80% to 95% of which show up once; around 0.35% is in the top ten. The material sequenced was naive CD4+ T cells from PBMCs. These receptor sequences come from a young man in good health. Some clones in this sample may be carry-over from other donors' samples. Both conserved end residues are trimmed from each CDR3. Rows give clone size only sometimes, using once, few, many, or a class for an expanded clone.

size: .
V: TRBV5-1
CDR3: ASSKAVQETQY

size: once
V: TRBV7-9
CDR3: ASSFPVLHGYT

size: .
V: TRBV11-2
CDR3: ASSLVTGGVETQY

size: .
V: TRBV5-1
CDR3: ASSPGPEAPQPQH

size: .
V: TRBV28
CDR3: ATEGRGYGYT

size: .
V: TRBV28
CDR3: ASSSPGGANYGYT

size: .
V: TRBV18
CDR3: ASSPSLGTGNTIY

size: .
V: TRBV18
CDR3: ASSPVDQNYGYT

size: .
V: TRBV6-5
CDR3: ASSFRRYTEAF

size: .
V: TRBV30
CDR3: AWSAWTGAGQPQH

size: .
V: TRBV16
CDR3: ASSHVNRGITEAF

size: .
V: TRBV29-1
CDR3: SAGEGAWDEQF

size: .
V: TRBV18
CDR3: ASSSQGYDEQY

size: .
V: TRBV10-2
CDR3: ATRGGGTGELF

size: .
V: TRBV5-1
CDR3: ASSLMPGNQPQH

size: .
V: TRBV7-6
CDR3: ASSLGSGGRDTQY

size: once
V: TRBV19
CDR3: ASLPGPYFNYGYT

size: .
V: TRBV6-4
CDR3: ASSATKSTGGYT

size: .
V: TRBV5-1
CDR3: ASSPEGGTGANVLT

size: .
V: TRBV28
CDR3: ASTRRGTPDGYT

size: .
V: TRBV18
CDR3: ASSPPGTGIGYT

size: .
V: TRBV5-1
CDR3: ASSRSSGYYNEQF

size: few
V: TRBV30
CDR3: AWSVFVTGYT

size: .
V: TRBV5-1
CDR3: ASSLVASGANVLT

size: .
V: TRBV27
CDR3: ASSFRGGYGYT

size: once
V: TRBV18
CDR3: ASSPARRVGYEQY

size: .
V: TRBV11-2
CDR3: ASSLDPPRGSTDTQY

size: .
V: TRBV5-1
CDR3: ASSTSGQGYEQY

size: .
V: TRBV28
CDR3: ASKSFYGEQY

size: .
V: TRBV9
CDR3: ASSASSGTKNIQY

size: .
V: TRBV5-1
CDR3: ASSTGLAGADNEQF

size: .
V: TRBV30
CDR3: AWSVRRGIDTQY

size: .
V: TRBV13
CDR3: ASSQRDRLNTEAF

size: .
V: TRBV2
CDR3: ASSEGREGHEQF

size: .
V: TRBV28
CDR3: ASSLWRGDYGYT

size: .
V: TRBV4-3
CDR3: ASSQVPGQGAVGELF

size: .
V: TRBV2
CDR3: ASSPYLNTGELF

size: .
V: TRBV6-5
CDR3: ASRAGQVNEKLF

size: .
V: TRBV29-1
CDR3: SVVRGGQRSYNEQF

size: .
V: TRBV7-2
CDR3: ASSLRTVNTEAF

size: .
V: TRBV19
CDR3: ATTPGGRFSSNQPQH

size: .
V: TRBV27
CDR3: ASSLSPGSLNEKLF